This TCR beta chain is drawn from a study of blood T cell repertoires in COVID-19. For the study at large: Material from acute and convalescent COVID-19 was sourced from the United States, Italy and Spain.

Data came from immunoSEQ multiplex PCR; TCRdb stores just in-frame clones and leaves some out. The sample records 350,000 to 400,000 clones, 90% being singletons. CDR1 and CDR2 (germline): LGHNA, YSLEER. This CDR3 has 15 residues. Trimming took off 0 bases at V and 5 bases at J, with 13 bases between the two ends. Sequencing used peripheral blood. This sequence originates from a man aged 18 to 30 with active or convalescent COVID-19. The V and J genes are TRBV4-3 and TRBJ2-5; perhaps TRBD1 as D (6 bases). The DNA for the CDR3 is TGCGCCAGCAGCCAAGATATGGTGAGGGGGGAGACCCAGTACTTC. Translating gives CASSQDMVRGETQYF.